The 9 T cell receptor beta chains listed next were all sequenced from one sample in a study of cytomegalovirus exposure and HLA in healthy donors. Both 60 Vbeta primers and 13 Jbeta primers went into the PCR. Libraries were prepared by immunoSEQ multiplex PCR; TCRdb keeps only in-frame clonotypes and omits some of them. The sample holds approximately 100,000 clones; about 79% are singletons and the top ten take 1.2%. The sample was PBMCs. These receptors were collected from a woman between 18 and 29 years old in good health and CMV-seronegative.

This CDR3 is CASSPSWRTVANTF. CDR3 DNA sequence: TGCGCCAGCAGCCCTAGCTGGAGGACGGTGGCTAACACCTTC. The chain combines TRBV4-3 with TRBJ1-2; D is undetermined. Germline lookup yields CDR1 LGHNA and CDR2 YSLEER. This CDR3 has 14 residues. Trimming shortened V by 4 bases and J by 12 bases, and 21 bases separated the two germline ends.

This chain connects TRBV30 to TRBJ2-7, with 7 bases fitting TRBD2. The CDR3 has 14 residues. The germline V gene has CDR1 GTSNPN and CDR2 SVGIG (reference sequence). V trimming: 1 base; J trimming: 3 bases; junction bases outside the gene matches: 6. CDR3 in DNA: TGTGCCTGGAGTGGCGGGGGAGATTTCTACGAGCAGTACTTC. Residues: CAWSGGGDFYEQYF. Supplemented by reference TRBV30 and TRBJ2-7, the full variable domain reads SQTIHQWPATLVQPVGSPLSLECTVEGTSNPNLYWYRQAAGRGLQLLFYSVGIGQISSEVPQNLSASRPQDRQFILSSKKLLLSDSGFYLCAWSGGGDFYEQYFGPGTRLTVT.

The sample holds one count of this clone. CDR3 amino acids: CASSIYGTSTGELFF. The CDR3 DNA reads as TGTGCCAGTAGTATTTACGGGACTAGCACCGGGGAGCTGTTTTTT. The J gene is TRBJ2-2, the V gene TRBV19, with TRBD2 matching over 8 bases. After removal of 3 bases from V and 4 bases from J, the junction contained 4 bases not matched to a gene. The CDR3 extends over 15 amino acids. Germline values: CDR1 LNHDA, CDR2 SQIVND (reference sequence).

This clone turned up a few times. Written as DNA, the CDR3 is TGTGCCAGCAGTTACGGCAGCCTGAGGAACGAAAAACTGTTTTTT. Its translation is CASSYGSLRNEKLFF. The gene calls are TRBV6-6 and TRBJ1-4, with D unclear. V lost 2 bases and J lost 8, with 15 bases in between. CDR1 is MNHNY, CDR2 SVGAGI, per germline (reference sequence). The CDR3 sequence is 15 residues long.

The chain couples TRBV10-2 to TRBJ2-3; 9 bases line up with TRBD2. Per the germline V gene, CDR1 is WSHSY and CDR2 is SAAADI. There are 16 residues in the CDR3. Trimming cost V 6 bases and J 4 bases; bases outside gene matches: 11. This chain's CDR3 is CASRKTSGGWADTQYF. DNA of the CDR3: TGCGCCAGCAGGAAGACTAGCGGTGGTTGGGCAGATACGCAGTATTTT.

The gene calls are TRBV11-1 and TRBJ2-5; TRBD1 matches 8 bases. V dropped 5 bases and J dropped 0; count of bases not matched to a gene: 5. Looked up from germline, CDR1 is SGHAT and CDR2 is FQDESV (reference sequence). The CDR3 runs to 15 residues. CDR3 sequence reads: CASSRRQGYQETQYF. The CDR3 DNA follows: TGTGCCAGCAGCCGGAGACAGGGGTACCAAGAGACCCAGTACTTC.

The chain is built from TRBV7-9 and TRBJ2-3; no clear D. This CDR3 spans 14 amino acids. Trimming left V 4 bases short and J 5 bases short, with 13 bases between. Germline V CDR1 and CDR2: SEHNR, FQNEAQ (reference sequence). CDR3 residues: CASSYIRPVDTQYF. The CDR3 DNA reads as TGTGCCAGCAGCTACATACGCCCTGTAGATACGCAGTATTTT.

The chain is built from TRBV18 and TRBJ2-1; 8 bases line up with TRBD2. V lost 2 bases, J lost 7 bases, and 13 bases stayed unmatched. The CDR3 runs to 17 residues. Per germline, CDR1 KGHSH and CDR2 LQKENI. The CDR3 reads CASSPAGVLAGRNEQFF. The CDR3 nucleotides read TGTGCCAGCTCACCAGCAGGCGTCTTAGCGGGAAGAAATGAGCAGTTCTTC.

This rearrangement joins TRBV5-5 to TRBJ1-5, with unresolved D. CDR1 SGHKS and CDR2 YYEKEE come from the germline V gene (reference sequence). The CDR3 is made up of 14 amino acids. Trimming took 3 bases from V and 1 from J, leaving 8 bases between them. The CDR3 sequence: CASSSGISNQPQHF. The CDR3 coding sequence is TGTGCCAGCAGCTCGGGGATCAGCAATCAGCCCCAGCATTTT. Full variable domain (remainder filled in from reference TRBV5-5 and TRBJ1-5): DAGVTQSPTHLIKTRGQQVTLRCSPISGHKSVSWYQQVLGQGPQFIFQYYEKEERGRGNFPDRFSARQFPNYSSELNVNALLLGDSALYLCASSSGISNQPQHFGDGTRLSIL.